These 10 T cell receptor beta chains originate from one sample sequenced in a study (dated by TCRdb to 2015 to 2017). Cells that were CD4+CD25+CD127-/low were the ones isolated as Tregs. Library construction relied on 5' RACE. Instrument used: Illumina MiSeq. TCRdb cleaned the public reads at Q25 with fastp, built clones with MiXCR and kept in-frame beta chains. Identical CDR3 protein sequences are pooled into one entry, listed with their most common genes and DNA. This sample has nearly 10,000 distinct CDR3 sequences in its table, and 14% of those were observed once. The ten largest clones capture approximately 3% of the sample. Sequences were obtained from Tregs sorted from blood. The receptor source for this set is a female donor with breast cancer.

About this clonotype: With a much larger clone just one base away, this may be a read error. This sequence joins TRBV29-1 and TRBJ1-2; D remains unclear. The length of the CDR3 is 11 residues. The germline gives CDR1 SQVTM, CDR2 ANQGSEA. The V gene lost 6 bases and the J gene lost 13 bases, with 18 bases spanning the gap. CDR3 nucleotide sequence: TGCAGCGTGGAGGTCGGTTCACGCTGCACCTTC. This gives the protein CSVEVGSRCTF.

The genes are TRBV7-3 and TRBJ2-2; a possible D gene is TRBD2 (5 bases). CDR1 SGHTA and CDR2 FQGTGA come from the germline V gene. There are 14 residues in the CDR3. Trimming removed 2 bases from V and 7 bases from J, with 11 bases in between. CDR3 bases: TGTGCCAGCAGCTTAGCGAAAGCGGACGGGGAGCTGTTTTTT. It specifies CASSLAKADGELFF.

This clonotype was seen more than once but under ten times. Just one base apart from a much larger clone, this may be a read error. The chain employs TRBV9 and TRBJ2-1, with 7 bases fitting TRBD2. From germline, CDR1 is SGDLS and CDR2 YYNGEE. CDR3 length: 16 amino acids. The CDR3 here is CASSPQFGGIDNGQFF. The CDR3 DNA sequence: TGTGCCAGCAGCCCCCAGTTCGGGGGGATCGACAATGGGCAGTTCTTC.

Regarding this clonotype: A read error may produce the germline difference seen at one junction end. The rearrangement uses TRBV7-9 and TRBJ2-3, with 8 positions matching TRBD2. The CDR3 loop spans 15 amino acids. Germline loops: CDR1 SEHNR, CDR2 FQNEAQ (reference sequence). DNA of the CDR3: TGTACCAGCAGCTTCGGGGGGGTAGACCAAGATACGCAGTATTTT. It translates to CTSSFGGVDQDTQYF.

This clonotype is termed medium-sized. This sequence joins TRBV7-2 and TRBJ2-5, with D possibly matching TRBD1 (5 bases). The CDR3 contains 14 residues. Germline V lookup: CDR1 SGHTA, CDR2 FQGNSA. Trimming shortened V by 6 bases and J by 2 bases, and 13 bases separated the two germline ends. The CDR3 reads CASRPGYLQETQYF. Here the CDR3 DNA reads TGTGCCAGCAGACCAGGGTACTTACAAGAGACCCAGTACTTC.

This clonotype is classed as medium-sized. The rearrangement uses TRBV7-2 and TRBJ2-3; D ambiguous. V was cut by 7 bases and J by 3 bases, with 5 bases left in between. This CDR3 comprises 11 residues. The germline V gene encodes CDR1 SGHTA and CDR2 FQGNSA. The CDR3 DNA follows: TGTGCCAGCACTCAAACAGATACGCAGTATTTT. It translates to CASTQTDTQYF.

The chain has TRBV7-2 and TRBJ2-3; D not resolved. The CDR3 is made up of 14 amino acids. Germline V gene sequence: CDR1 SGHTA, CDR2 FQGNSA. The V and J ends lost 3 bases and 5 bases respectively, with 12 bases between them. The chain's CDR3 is CASSFWGSGDTQYF. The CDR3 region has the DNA TGTGCCAGCAGCTTTTGGGGATCCGGAGATACGCAGTATTTT.

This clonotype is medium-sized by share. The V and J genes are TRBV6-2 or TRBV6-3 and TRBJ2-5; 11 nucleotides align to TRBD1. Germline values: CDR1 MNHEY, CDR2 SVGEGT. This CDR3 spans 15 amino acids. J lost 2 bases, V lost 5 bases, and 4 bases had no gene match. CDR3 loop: CASSDGTGGQETQYF. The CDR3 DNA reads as TGTGCCAGCAGTGACGGGACAGGGGGACAAGAGACCCAGTACTTC.

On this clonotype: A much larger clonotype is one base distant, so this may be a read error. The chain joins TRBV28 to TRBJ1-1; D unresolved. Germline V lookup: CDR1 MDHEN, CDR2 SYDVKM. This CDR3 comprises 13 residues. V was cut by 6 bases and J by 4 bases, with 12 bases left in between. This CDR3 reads CASRSPLGTEAFF. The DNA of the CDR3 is TGTGCCAGCAGATCCCCGTTAGGCACTGAAGCTTTCTTT.

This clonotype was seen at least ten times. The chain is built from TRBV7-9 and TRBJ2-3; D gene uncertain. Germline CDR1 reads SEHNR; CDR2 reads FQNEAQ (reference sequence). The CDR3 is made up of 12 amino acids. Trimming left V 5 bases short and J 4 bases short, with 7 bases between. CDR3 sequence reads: CASSVQSDTQYF. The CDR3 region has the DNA TGTGCCAGCAGCGTACAGTCAGATACGCAGTATTTT.